This TCR beta chain emerged from a study of beta chain features in type 1 diabetes. The entirety of the isolated RNA underwent reverse transcription, so expressed TCRB transcripts were sequenced. Assay: immunoSEQ multiplex PCR; the TCRdb copy retains only in-frame clones and omits some. Found here are 600,000 to 650,000 clones, roughly a sixth of them singletons; the top ten hold about 0.093%. The length of the CDR3 is 15 residues. With 5 bases removed from V and 7 bases from J, the gap between germline ends came to 17 bases. The V gene's germline CDR1 is KGHSH and CDR2 LQKENI. The receptor was derived from a young man in good health. This chain joins TRBV18 and TRBJ1-4; D perhaps matches TRBD1 (5 bases). Source material: naive CD4+ T cells from blood. The CDR3 DNA sequence: TGTGCCAGCTCAAGGGCCACGGGGGATCCTGAAAAACTGTTTTTT. Translated, it gives CASSRATGDPEKLFF.